This T cell receptor (beta chain) derives from a study of post-analysis software for immune sequencing data. Study at large: The study covered relapsing-remitting, secondary progressive and progressive-relapsing courses of multiple sclerosis.

Unique molecular identifiers featured in each of the TCR beta cDNA libraries. TCRdb recomputed calls from the PCR reads with MiXCR, one row per CDR3 protein. The sample has about 200,000 distinct CDR3 sequences, 25% to 35% seen once. This receptor was identified in a girl under 18 with multiple sclerosis. Sequenced: blood.

CDR3 DNA: TGTGCCAGCAGCAGAAGTCCCGGGACAGATACTGAAGCTTTCTTT. It codes for CASSRSPGTDTEAFF. The V and J genes are TRBV21-1 and TRBJ1-1; the D call TRBD1 from the table was never checked on the DNA. TRBV21-1 is designated a pseudogene. The CDR3 extends over 15 amino acids.